A single sample gave rise to the 15 T cell receptor beta chains below, sequenced in a study of T cells in Graves' hyperthyroidism and ophthalmopathy. Template material for amplifying TCR beta CDR3 regions consisted of RNA transcripts. Carried out on the TCR CDR3, a first-round RT-PCR used the HTBI primer set. MiXCR, run by TCRdb on the multiplex PCR reads, gives a single entry per CDR3 protein. The table lists over 150,000 distinct CDR3 sequences, more than 15% of them singletons. Source material: blood. These receptor sequences come from a woman aged 45-65 years with Graves' hyperthyroidism.

This clonotype was recorded many times. The rearrangement joins TRBV5-6 to TRBJ1-6; D call uncertain. V dropped 3 bases and J dropped 10 bases, with 14 bases sitting between them. The CDR3 extends over 14 amino acids. Germline assignment: CDR1 SGHDT and CDR2 YYEEEE. The DNA of the CDR3 is TGTGCCAGCAGCTCGGTGTCGTTGGGATCACCCCTCCACTTT. The encoded protein is CASSSVSLGSPLHF.

This clonotype turned up a few times. The chain combines TRBV19 with TRBJ1-1, with 7 bases aligning to TRBD1. The germline V gene encodes CDR1 LNHDA and CDR2 SQIVND (reference sequence). J gave up 7 bases and V 7 bases, and 9 bases lay outside the gene matches. The CDR3 is 13 amino acids. CDR3 bases: TGTGCCAGTAACCCTCTAGGACAGGTTGAAGCTTTCTTT. Residues: CASNPLGQVEAFF.

This clonotype came up a few times. The J gene is TRBJ1-5, the V gene TRBV5-6, with TRBD1 matching over 8 bases. Germline trimming cut 1 base from V and 4 bases from J; bases unmatched to any gene: 4. Germline V lookup: CDR1 SGHDT, CDR2 YYEEEE. CDR3 length: 15 amino acids. CDR3: CASSLLTGVNQPQHF. Here the CDR3 DNA reads TGTGCCAGCAGCTTGTTGACAGGGGTGAATCAGCCCCAGCATTTT.

This clonotype showed up many times. The chain links TRBV15 to TRBJ1-1; TRBD1 agrees at 11 bases. V dropped 6 bases and J dropped 8; count of bases not matched to a gene: 14. Germline CDR1 LNHNV, CDR2 YYDKDF (reference sequence). The CDR3 consists of 16 residues. This CDR3 reads CATRKRTGGALPEAFF. DNA of the CDR3: TGTGCCACCAGAAAAAGGACAGGGGGCGCGTTGCCCGAAGCTTTCTTT.

This clonotype has a count of ten or more. The J gene is TRBJ1-2, the V gene TRBV28; no clear D. The CDR3 length is 13 residues. Trimming removed 4 bases from V and 4 bases from J, with 10 bases in between. Germline V gene lookup returns CDR1 MDHEN and CDR2 SYDVKM. CDR3 DNA: TGTGCCAGCAGTTCAGACGGATTCTATGGCTACACCTTC. It specifies CASSSDGFYGYTF.

The CDR3 spells CASTLQNEQFF. CDR3 DNA sequence: TGTGCCAGCACCCTACAGAATGAGCAGTTCTTC. The chain links TRBV12-3 or TRBV12-4 to TRBJ2-1; the D is unclear. The CDR3 consists of 11 residues. Trimming took 7 bases from V and 7 from J, leaving 8 bases between them.

With respect to this clonotype: This likely comes from a read error, as the CDR3 has no conserved phenylalanine or tryptophan at its end. CDR3 sequence: CASSEGGEAFL. Written as DNA, the CDR3 is TGTGCCAGCAGTGAAGGGGGAGAGGCTTTCCTT. The chain employs TRBV2 and TRBJ1-1; D call uncertain. Between the trimmed V and J ends, which lost 1 base and 11 bases, there was a span of 8 bases. There are 11 residues in the CDR3. The V gene's germline CDR1 is SNHLY and CDR2 FYNNEI.

This clonotype was seen at least ten times. V is TRBV20-1 and J is TRBJ1-2, with TRBD1 matching over 7 bases. Germline CDR1 is DFQATT and CDR2 is SNEGSKA (reference sequence). CDR3 length: 15 amino acids. V was pared by 0 bases and J by 2 bases, with 6 bases of the junction left unmatched. CDR3 sequence: CSARDNQGQNYGYTF. CDR3 coding DNA: TGCAGTGCTAGAGATAACCAGGGACAGAACTATGGCTACACCTTC.

Worth noting for this clonotype: This may be a read error: a much more frequent sequence differs by one nucleotide. CDR3 sequence (DNA): TGTACCAGCAGTACGGGGGGGCCTGACGACAATGAGCAGTTCTTC. Its protein is CTSSTGGPDDNEQFF. The rearrangement joins TRBV12-3 or TRBV12-4 to TRBJ2-1, with 8 bases aligning to TRBD2. The CDR3 runs to 15 residues.

The table lists this clonotype with many counts. The V call is TRBV27, the J call TRBJ1-2; perhaps TRBD1 as D (6 bases). This CDR3 is built from 14 residues. V was trimmed by 6 bases and J by 4 bases, leaving 15 bases between them. Germline CDR1 is MNHEY and CDR2 is SMNVEV (reference sequence). This CDR3 is CASREALGGYGYTF. Here the CDR3 DNA reads TGTGCCAGCAGGGAGGCGCTAGGGGGCTATGGCTACACCTTC.

There are many counts of this clonotype. The chain carries TRBV7-2 and TRBJ2-7; 7 bases are shared with TRBD2. The CDR3 contains 17 residues. Germline CDR1 is SGHTA and CDR2 is FQGNSA. With V trimmed by 5 bases and J by 2 bases, 15 bases remained unmatched. DNA of the CDR3: TGTGCCAGCAGCCTTAACCTCCGGGGGGTCCCTCCCTACGAGCAGTACTTC. This sequence encodes CASSLNLRGVPPYEQYF.

This clonotype has just one count. Just one base apart from a much larger clone, this may be a read error. The chain is built from TRBV5-5 and TRBJ1-2, with 10 bases that match TRBD1. Looked up from germline, CDR1 is SGHKS and CDR2 is YYEKEE (reference sequence). Losses at the gene ends were 3 bases for V and 8 bases for J; bases not matched to a gene: 7. The CDR3 runs to 14 residues. The CDR3 here is CASSSPGQGTGYTF. CDR3 sequence (DNA): TGTGCCAGCAGCTCGCCGGGACAGGGGACCGGCTACACCTTC.

This clonotype was recorded many times. The chain has TRBV18 and TRBJ1-5; TRBD1 aligns across 9 bases. The CDR3 totals 15 residues. CDR1 and CDR2 (germline): KGHSH, LQKENI. The trim removed 5 bases at V and 4 bases at J, leaving 6 bases unmatched. CDR3 in DNA: TGTGCCAGCTCATCCGGACAGGGGCTAAATCAGCCCCAGCATTTT. It specifies CASSSGQGLNQPQHF. The full variable domain, rest sourced from reference TRBV18 and TRBJ1-5, is NAGVMQNPRHLVRRRGQEARLRCSPMKGHSHVYWYRQLPEEGLKFMVYLQKENIIDESGMPKERFSAEFPKEGPSILRIQQVVRGDSAAYFCASSSGQGLNQPQHFGDGTRLSIL.

This clonotype was counted many times. CDR3 residues: CASSEAWRNTEAFF. The CDR3 nucleotides are TGTGCCAGCAGTGAAGCATGGAGGAACACTGAAGCTTTCTTT. The V and J genes are TRBV6-1 and TRBJ1-1; D remains unclear. V shed 0 bases and J shed 1 base, with 6 bases lying between them. The CDR3 sequence is 14 residues long. Germline V gene lookup returns CDR1 MNHNS and CDR2 SASEGT.

This clonotype was observed at least ten times. The gene calls are TRBV10-3 and TRBJ2-3; 8 positions match TRBD2. The junction had 15 bases not matched to a gene; V was cut back by 2 bases and J by 5 bases. The CDR3 contains 18 residues. Per the germline V gene, CDR1 is ENHRY and CDR2 is SYGVKD. The CDR3: CAISETTSGSPLGDTQYF. The DNA of the CDR3 is TGTGCCATCAGTGAGACTACTAGCGGCTCACCTTTGGGAGATACGCAGTATTTT.